This T cell receptor (beta chain) was retrieved from a study of Graves' ophthalmopathy and Graves' hyperthyroidism. RNA transcripts provided the template for amplifying TCR beta CDR3 regions. RT-PCR was first run with HTBI primers, then multiplex PCR in a second round. TCRdb re-called the multiplex PCR reads through MiXCR, storing one row per CDR3 protein. The table has fewer than 650,000 distinct CDR3 sequences, about a fifth seen once. V lost 2 bases and J 7 bases, leaving 11 bases between the germline ends. The CDR3 covers 13 residues. Germline-derived CDR1 and CDR2 are SNHLY and FYNNEI. Additional autoimmune diseases, uncontrolled infections, pregnancy or lactation disqualified patients.

The specimen sequenced was peripheral blood. The source of this sequence is a woman aged 18-35 years with stable Graves' hyperthyroidism. Some clones in this sample may be carry-over from other donors' samples. The rearrangement links TRBV2 to TRBJ2-5; perhaps TRBD1 as D (6 bases). The CDR3 DNA follows: TGTGCCAGCAGTGAACAGGGGACCGGGACCCAGTACTTC. Encoded protein: CASSEQGTGTQYF.